A single sample gave rise to the 27 T cell receptor beta chains below, sequenced in a study of blood T cells in healthy people across ages. A second PCR of 7 to 11 cycles used a sample-barcoded 5' primer and a J-beta primer mix. TCRdb re-analysed the 5' RACE reads in MiXCR, keeping a single row per CDR3 protein. The table has about 1.4 million distinct CDR3 sequences, approximately 59% seen once. The material sequenced was blood. These receptors were obtained from a man younger than 30 in good health.

This clonotype was detected a few times. The chain employs TRBV13 and TRBJ1-5; 9 bases align to TRBD1. The CDR3 has 17 amino acids. V was clipped by 4 bases and J by 2 bases; unmatched bases: 9. Germline CDR1 and CDR2: PRHDT and FYEKMQ (reference sequence). The CDR3 DNA reads TGTGCCAGCAGCTCTACAGGGGGCCGTATTCGCAATCAGCCCCAGCATTTT. This translates into CASSSTGGRIRNQPQHF.

This clonotype was counted between two and nine times. V gene TRBV7-9 combines with J gene TRBJ2-3; 8 positions agree with TRBD1. The ends lost 3 bases at V and 6 bases at J; junction bases unmatched: 5. In germline, CDR1 is SEHNR, CDR2 FQNEAQ (reference sequence). CDR3 size: 14 residues. The CDR3 DNA follows: TGTGCCAGCAGCTTGCAGGGGGCGAGGGATACGCAGTATTTT. It encodes CASSLQGARDTQYF.

In this sample, this clonotype turned up once. This rearrangement joins TRBV5-1 to TRBJ2-5, with D unclear. CDR1 is SGHRS, CDR2 YFSETQ, per germline. The CDR3 has 17 amino acids. V lost 0 bases and J 5 bases, leaving 20 bases between the germline ends. CDR3 region: CASSLAVEELVFETQYF. DNA for the CDR3: TGCGCCAGCAGCTTGGCCGTGGAAGAGTTGGTGTTTGAGACCCAGTACTTC.

The chain links TRBV6-4 to TRBJ2-7; the match to TRBD2 covers 10 bases. Trimming took 7 bases from V and 8 from J; bases not matched to a gene: 14. Germline lookup yields CDR1 MRHNA and CDR2 SNTAGT. CDR3 size: 15 residues. The CDR3 nucleotides are TGTGCCAGCACCAAACTCAGGACTAGCGGTCCTAAGCAGTACTTC. It specifies CASTKLRTSGPKQYF.

V usage is TRBV7-2 and J usage is TRBJ1-5; no definite D call. V gave up 3 bases and J gave up 1 base, with 10 bases separating them. Germline loops: CDR1 SGHTA, CDR2 FQGNSA. The CDR3 spans 15 residues. Written as DNA, the CDR3 is TGTGCCAGCAGCTTCGATAGGAGCAGCAATCAGCCCCAGCATTTT. This sequence encodes CASSFDRSSNQPQHF.

In this sample, this clonotype turned up once. The chain employs TRBV7-9 and TRBJ1-2; possibly TRBD1 for D (5 bases). Germline V gene data show CDR1 as SEHNR and CDR2 as FQNEAQ (reference sequence). V was shortened by 5 bases and J by 5 bases, with 18 bases between the two germline ends. This CDR3 is built from 15 residues. CDR3 nucleotide sequence: TGTGCCAGCAGCAAGCCGGGACCCACCCTTTATGGCTACACCTTC. The encoded protein is CASSKPGPTLYGYTF.

The chain carries TRBV4-3 and TRBJ1-5, with TRBD1 matching 7 bases. CDR1 and CDR2 from the germline V gene are LGHNA and YSLEER. The length of the CDR3 is 16 residues. Losses at the gene ends were 4 bases for V and 3 bases for J; bases not matched to a gene: 9. The CDR3 spells CASSLRQGPNNQPQHF. As DNA, the CDR3 is TGCGCCAGCAGCCTACGACAGGGACCAAACAATCAGCCCCAGCATTTT.

The chain joins TRBV20-1 to TRBJ2-7; 7 bases align to TRBD1. The CDR3 length is 13 residues. Germline-derived CDR1 and CDR2 are DFQATT and SNEGSKA (reference sequence). V gave up 6 bases and J gave up 0 bases; unmatched junction bases: 5. CDR3 DNA: TGCAGTGCACAGACAGGGACCTCCTACGAGCAGTACTTC. Its protein product is CSAQTGTSYEQYF.

CDR3 nucleotide sequence: TGTGCCAGCAATAACAGGGGTGTGGAGCAGTTCTTC. Translating it yields CASNNRGVEQFF. V is TRBV6-6 and J is TRBJ2-1; TRBD1 matches 7 bases. Germline lookup yields CDR1 MNHNY and CDR2 SVGAGI (reference sequence). The CDR3 is made up of 12 amino acids. With V trimmed by 7 bases and J by 10 bases, 7 bases remained unmatched.

This rearrangement joins TRBV2 to TRBJ2-1, with D uncertain. The CDR3 has 13 residues. V dropped 6 bases and J dropped 4 bases, with 10 bases sitting between them. Germline V CDR1 and CDR2: SNHLY, FYNNEI. The CDR3 is CASRALFYNEQFF. The CDR3 DNA sequence: TGTGCCAGCAGAGCACTATTTTACAATGAGCAGTTCTTC.

This sequence joins TRBV7-2 and TRBJ2-3, with D perhaps being TRBD1 or TRBD2 (6 bases each). Deletions cut 5 bases from V and 1 base from J, with 13 bases between. This CDR3 is 15 amino acids long. CDR1 and CDR2 (germline): SGHTA, FQGNSA. The CDR3 is CASSAGEVGTDTQYF. CDR3 in DNA: TGTGCCAGCAGCGCAGGGGAGGTGGGCACAGATACGCAGTATTTT.

This clonotype was observed a single time. This chain links TRBV18 with TRBJ2-1; TRBD2 matches 8 bases. CDR1 and CDR2 from the germline V gene are KGHSH and LQKENI. The J segment lost 7 bases and the V segment lost 5 bases, leaving 16 bases of the junction unmatched. This CDR3 region has 17 residues. CDR3 region: CASSTLISGNMGNEQFF. The CDR3 nucleotides read TGTGCCAGCTCAACCCTGATTAGCGGGAATATGGGTAATGAGCAGTTCTTC.

The V call is TRBV20-1, the J call TRBJ2-5, with D possibly TRBD2 on 5 matching bases. The CDR3 runs 15 residues. The V gene's germline CDR1 is DFQATT and CDR2 SNEGSKA (reference sequence). The V gene lost 0 bases and the J gene lost 0 bases, with 11 bases spanning the gap. The CDR3 DNA reads as TGCAGTGCTAGAGATATCGGACTTAACCAAGAGACCCAGTACTTC. Protein product: CSARDIGLNQETQYF.

This chain connects TRBV30 to TRBJ1-4, with D uncertain. Germline V gene lookup returns CDR1 GTSNPN and CDR2 SVGIG (reference sequence). This CDR3 contains 15 residues. V was trimmed by 3 bases and J by 3 bases, leaving 14 bases between them. The CDR3 sequence is CAWSATGSPNEKLFF. CDR3 nucleotide sequence: TGTGCCTGGAGCGCCACGGGGAGCCCTAATGAAAAACTGTTTTTT.

The chain uses TRBV5-1 and TRBJ2-3, with 12 nucleotides matching TRBD2. The CDR3 loop spans 19 amino acids. The V and J ends lost 3 bases and 5 bases, in that order; junction bases with no gene match: 16. Germline loops: CDR1 SGHRS, CDR2 YFSETQ. The CDR3: CASSWGSGTSGLSGDTQYF. CDR3 sequence (DNA): TGCGCCAGCAGCTGGGGGTCCGGGACTAGCGGGCTAAGCGGAGATACGCAGTATTTT.

This chain connects TRBV7-8 to TRBJ2-3; no clear D gene. The CDR3 runs 14 residues. Looked up from germline, CDR1 is SGHVS and CDR2 is FQNEAQ. V was shortened by 3 bases and J by 4 bases, with 11 bases between the two germline ends. This chain's CDR3 is CASSFLFGADTQYF. The CDR3 DNA follows: TGTGCCAGCAGCTTTCTTTTTGGGGCAGATACGCAGTATTTT.

V is TRBV7-2 and J is TRBJ2-1; D possibly corresponds to TRBD2 (7 bases). The CDR3 runs 14 residues. Germline CDR1 is SGHTA and CDR2 is FQGNSA. With 5 bases removed from V and 10 bases from J, the gap between germline ends came to 18 bases. The CDR3: CASSLGGATSEQFF. The CDR3 nucleotides read TGTGCCAGCAGCCTAGGGGGGGCAACTAGCGAGCAGTTCTTC.

The V call is TRBV27, the J call TRBJ2-1; 14 bases map to TRBD2. Germline CDR1 is MNHEY and CDR2 is SMNVEV (reference sequence). After removal of 0 bases from V and 7 bases from J, the junction contained 2 bases not matched to a gene. CDR3 length: 16 residues. The CDR3: CASSLSTSGRANEQFF. The CDR3 DNA follows: TGTGCCAGCAGTTTATCGACTAGCGGGAGGGCAAATGAGCAGTTCTTC.

This clonotype showed up many times. V is TRBV20-1 and J is TRBJ2-1; D might be TRBD1 (5 bases). Judging by the DNA end, TRBJ2-7 fits better; the J call may be wrong. Per the germline V gene, CDR1 is DFQATT and CDR2 is SNEGSKA (reference sequence). The CDR3 runs to 15 residues. The CDR3 sequence: CSAPSFDSSYNEQYF. The CDR3 DNA sequence: TGCAGTGCTCCCAGTTTTGACAGCTCCTACAATGAGCAGTACTTC.

The chain recombines TRBV28 with TRBJ2-7, with D possibly called TRBD1 or TRBD2 (5 bases each). Germline loops: CDR1 MDHEN, CDR2 SYDVKM. The length of the CDR3 is 14 residues. V shed 6 bases and J shed 6 bases, with 18 bases lying between them. The CDR3 DNA follows: TGTGCCAGCAGCGCAGGGACCGCACCCCTCGAGCAGTACTTC. This translates into CASSAGTAPLEQYF. Drawing the rest from reference TRBV28 and TRBJ2-7, the complete variable domain is DVKVTQSSRYLVKRTGEKVFLECVQDMDHENMFWYRQDPGLGLRLIYFSYDVKMKEKGDIPEGYSVSREKKERFSLILESASTNQTSMYLCASSAGTAPLEQYFGPGTRLTVT.

The chain recombines TRBV6-5 with TRBJ2-3, with D possibly TRBD1 on 6 matching bases. CDR1 MNHEY and CDR2 SVGAGI come from the germline V gene. The V and J ends lost 6 bases and 0 bases respectively, with 13 bases between them. The CDR3 sequence is 15 residues long. The DNA of the CDR3 is TGTGCCAGCAGCCAACGGACAGCCAGCACAGATACGCAGTATTTT. This gives the protein CASSQRTASTDTQYF.

In this sample, this clonotype turned up a few times. The chain employs TRBV29-1 and TRBJ2-4; TRBD2 matches 9 bases. Judging by the DNA end, TRBJ2-7 fits better; the J call may be wrong. The CDR3 has 13 residues. Germline loops: CDR1 SQVTM, CDR2 ANQGSEA. The CDR3 loop reads CSVERREGGEQYF. CDR3 DNA sequence: TGCAGCGTTGAACGGCGGGAGGGCGGCGAGCAGTACTTC.

The genes are TRBV28 and TRBJ2-1; D remains unclear. Deletions cut 5 bases from V and 8 bases from J, with 16 bases between. In germline, CDR1 is MDHEN, CDR2 SYDVKM. CDR3 length equals 14 residues. The CDR3 sequence: CASSAFRAKDEQFF. CDR3 nucleotide sequence: TGTGCCAGCAGTGCCTTCCGGGCAAAGGATGAGCAGTTCTTC.

The chain couples TRBV29-1 to TRBJ2-5; TRBD1 is a possible D gene (6 bases). Germline CDR1 is SQVTM and CDR2 is ANQGSEA. V gave up 3 bases and J gave up 4 bases, with 15 bases separating them. This CDR3 contains 14 residues. The CDR3: CSVEVTGLGETQYF. The CDR3 region has the DNA TGCAGCGTTGAGGTTACAGGGCTGGGAGAGACCCAGTACTTC.

This clonotype was counted a few times. V is TRBV20-1 and J is TRBJ2-5; TRBD2 matches 11 bases. Germline V gene lookup returns CDR1 DFQATT and CDR2 SNEGSKA (reference sequence). The CDR3 runs 16 residues. J gave up 2 bases and V 0 bases, and 5 bases lay outside the gene matches. As DNA, the CDR3 is TGCAGTGCTAGAGAAGAGGGACTAGCGGAGCAAGAGACCCAGTACTTC. This gives the protein CSAREEGLAEQETQYF.

The J gene is TRBJ2-7, the V gene TRBV7-2; no definite D call. The J call may be faulty, since TRBJ2-5 better matches the DNA end. Germline loops: CDR1 SGHTA, CDR2 FQGNSA. CDR3 size: 15 residues. The CDR3 here is CASSLVALAQETQYF. The DNA of the CDR3 is TGTGCCAGCAGCTTAGTAGCACTGGCTCAAGAGACCCAGTACTTC.

This clonotype was found a few times. The chain employs TRBV29-1 and TRBJ2-7; no clear D gene. Germline V gene lookup returns CDR1 SQVTM and CDR2 ANQGSEA. This CDR3 is 12 amino acids long. With 5 bases removed from V and 2 bases from J, the gap between germline ends came to 10 bases. CDR3 region: CSVTQGTYEQYF. The CDR3 DNA follows: TGCAGCGTTACCCAAGGGACCTACGAGCAGTACTTC.